One and the same sample provided the 11 T cell receptor beta chains below, sequenced in a study of shared clonotypes between healthy human individuals (dated by TCRdb to the early 2020s). Libraries came from the immunoSEQ multiplex PCR assay. This is the immuneACCESS table as TCRdb keeps it, with only in-frame sequences that have V and J called. A part of the clones is gone; compared with another copy, unresolved V genes explain less than half, and the rest is unexplained. In all, the sample holds around 2.1 million clones, and 90% to 95% of those were seen once. About 1.8% of the sample goes to the ten largest clones. CD8 naive samples were obtained by positive selection for CCR7 among CD45RO-negative cells, yielding a CD45RA+CCR7+ population from which TemRA cells were excluded. Sequencing was performed on naive CD8+ T cells from PBMCs. Explained via the paper, the cell subset or site label denotes: CD45RA+CCR7+. The receptors were gathered from a man between 18 and 29 years old in good health. Some clones in this sample may be carry-over from other donors' samples.

V usage is TRBV7-6 and J usage is TRBJ2-1; D is perhaps TRBD1 (5 bases). The germline CDR1 and CDR2 sequences are SGHVS and FNYEAQ. This CDR3 is built from 14 residues. The V gene lost 8 bases and the J gene lost 1 base, with 12 bases spanning the gap. CDR3 loop: CASGAQTSYNEQFF. As DNA, the CDR3 is TGTGCCAGCGGGGCCCAAACGTCCTACAATGAGCAGTTCTTC.

V usage is TRBV27 and J usage is TRBJ2-4, with D perhaps TRBD2 (5 bases). Per the germline V gene, CDR1 is MNHEY and CDR2 is SMNVEV (reference sequence). CDR3 length equals 15 residues. V lost 6 bases, J lost 2 bases, and 14 bases lay in between. In nucleotides, the CDR3 is TGTGCCAGCAGGGGAGCAGGTTCTACCAAAAACATTCAGTACTTC. Protein sequence: CASRGAGSTKNIQYF.

The chain couples TRBV7-8 to TRBJ1-1; D is possibly TRBD1 (5 bases). Germline lookup yields CDR1 SGHVS and CDR2 FQNEAQ. The CDR3 has 15 residues. With 0 bases removed from V and 4 bases from J, the gap between germline ends came to 12 bases. The CDR3 DNA sequence: TGTGCCAGCAGCTTAGCGGGGGGAGGGGTCACTGAAGCTTTCTTT. This sequence encodes CASSLAGGGVTEAFF. Supplemented by reference TRBV7-8 and TRBJ1-1, the full variable domain reads GAGVSQSPRYKVAKRGQDVALRCDPISGHVSLFWYQQALGQGPEFLTYFQNEAQLDKSGLPSDRFFAERPEGSVSTLKIQRTQQEDSAVYLCASSLAGGGVTEAFFGQGTRLTVV.

The J gene is TRBJ2-2, the V gene TRBV7-3; D ambiguous. Trimming left V 0 bases short and J 5 bases short, with 16 bases between. Germline loops: CDR1 SGHTA, CDR2 FQGTGA. CDR3 length equals 17 residues. The CDR3 DNA sequence: TGTGCCAGCAGCTTAACTGGCGGAATTCGGTCGACCGGGGAGCTGTTTTTT. This translates into CASSLTGGIRSTGELFF.

The V gene is TRBV2, the J gene TRBJ2-1; 9 bases are shared with TRBD1. CDR1 SNHLY and CDR2 FYNNEI come from the germline V gene. The CDR3 extends over 14 amino acids. J gave up 6 bases and V 8 bases, and 8 bases lay outside the gene matches. CDR3 in amino acids: CASSDRGYRNEQFF. CDR3 coding DNA: TGTGCCAGCTCGGACAGGGGTTATCGCAATGAGCAGTTCTTC.

Points on this clone: The same CDR3 is also encoded by other DNA sequences in this sample. The chain combines TRBV27 with TRBJ2-3; 8 nucleotides agree with TRBD1. The junction had 3 bases not matched to a gene; V was cut back by 4 bases and J by 0 bases. Germline lookup yields CDR1 MNHEY and CDR2 SMNVEV (reference sequence). CDR3 length: 15 residues. In nucleotides, the CDR3 is TGTGCCAGCAGTTCACGGACAGGGAGCACAGATACGCAGTATTTT. Amino acids: CASSSRTGSTDTQYF.

The CDR3 bases are TGTGCCAGCAGCCCTGACAGATCCTCTGGAAACACCATATATTTT. Amino acid sequence: CASSPDRSSGNTIYF. This chain uses TRBV6-5 with TRBJ1-3, with a tentative D call TRBD1 (5 bases). Germline lookup yields CDR1 MNHEY and CDR2 SVGAGI. Deletions cut 6 bases from V and 0 bases from J, with 12 bases between. The CDR3 length is 15 residues.

The V and J genes are TRBV5-8 and TRBJ2-3, with D hard to call. The CDR3 covers 10 residues. The V and J ends lost 5 bases and 10 bases respectively, with 8 bases between them. Germline V gene sequence: CDR1 SGHTS, CDR2 YDEGEE. The CDR3, as DNA: TGTGCCAGCAGGCTCTCATCGCAGTATTTT. Its protein product is CASRLSSQYF.

The chain recombines TRBV10-3 with TRBJ1-2; D might be TRBD1 (5 bases). The CDR3 is made up of 17 amino acids. CDR1 ENHRY and CDR2 SYGVKD come from the germline V gene. V lost 0 bases and J 5 bases, leaving 19 bases between the germline ends. This CDR3 is CAISESWDAGHVYGYTF. The CDR3 DNA is TGTGCCATCAGTGAGTCTTGGGACGCAGGACATGTATATGGCTACACCTTC.

This clone was detected once. The gene calls are TRBV9 and TRBJ2-5, with 7 bases fitting TRBD2. CDR1 SGDLS and CDR2 YYNGEE come from the germline V gene. V lost 2 bases to trimming and J lost 5 bases; unmatched junction nucleotides: 6. The CDR3 loop spans 14 amino acids. In DNA, the CDR3 is TGTGCCAGCAGCGTGGCGGCGGGAGAGGAGACCCAGTACTTC. Residues: CASSVAAGEETQYF.

The chain recombines TRBV12-5 with TRBJ2-5; TRBD2 matches at 7 bases. The CDR3 is 19 amino acids. After removal of 7 bases from V and 5 bases from J, the junction contained 25 bases not matched to a gene. Germline V gene sequence: CDR1 LGHNT, CDR2 FRNRAP. CDR3 residues: CASAPFLGREKGQWETQYF. The CDR3 DNA reads as TGTGCTAGTGCCCCCTTCCTTGGGCGGGAGAAGGGGCAGTGGGAGACCCAGTACTTC.